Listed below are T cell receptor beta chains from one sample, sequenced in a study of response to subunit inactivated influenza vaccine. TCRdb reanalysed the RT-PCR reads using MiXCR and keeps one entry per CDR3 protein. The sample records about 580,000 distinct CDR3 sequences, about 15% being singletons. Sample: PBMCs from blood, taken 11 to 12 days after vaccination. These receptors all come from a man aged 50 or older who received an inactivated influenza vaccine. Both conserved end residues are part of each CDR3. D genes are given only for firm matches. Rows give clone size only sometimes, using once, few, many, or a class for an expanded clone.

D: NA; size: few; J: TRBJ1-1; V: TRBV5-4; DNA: TGTGCCAGCAGCCCCGCGAGCTTTTCCACTGAAGCTTTCTTT; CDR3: CASSPASFSTEAFF
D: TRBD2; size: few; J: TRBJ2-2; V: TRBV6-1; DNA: TGTGCCAGCACGTCGCGGGGGACTCACACCGGGGAGCTGTTTTTT; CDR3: CASTSRGTHTGELFF
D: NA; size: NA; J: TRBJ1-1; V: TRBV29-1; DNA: TGCAGCGTTTGCCCGCGGGGAGGGGAAGCTTTCTTT; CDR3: CSVCPRGGEAFF
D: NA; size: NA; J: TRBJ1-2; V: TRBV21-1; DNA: TGTGCCAGCAGCAAAGTGGAGCGCCCGAGACGGGTCTATGGCTACACCTTC; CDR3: CASSKVERPRRVYGYTF
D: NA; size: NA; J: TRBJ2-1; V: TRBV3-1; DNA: TGTGCCAGCAGCCATATTGGGGAGCAGTTCTTC; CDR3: CASSHIGEQFF
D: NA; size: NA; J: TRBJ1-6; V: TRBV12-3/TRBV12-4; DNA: TGTGCCAGCAGTCCCAGTAGGGCTCCTGGTTCACCCCTCCACTTT; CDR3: CASSPSRAPGSPLHF
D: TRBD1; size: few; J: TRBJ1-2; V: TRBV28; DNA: TGTGCCAGCAGGGAACAGGGGGCGATCAACTATGGCTACACCTTC; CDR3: CASREQGAINYGYTF
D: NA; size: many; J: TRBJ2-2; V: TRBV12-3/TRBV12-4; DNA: TGTGCCAGCAGTTTTCCAGTAGGCACCGGGGAGCTGTTTTTT; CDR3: CASSFPVGTGELFF
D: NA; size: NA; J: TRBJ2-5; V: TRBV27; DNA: TGTGCCAGCAGTTTAAGGGCAGGGCAGACCCAGTACTTC; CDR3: CASSLRAGQTQYF
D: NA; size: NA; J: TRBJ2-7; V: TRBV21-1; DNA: TGTGCCAGACCGACGGACAGGGTATCCGAGCAGTACTTC; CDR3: CARPTDRVSEQYF
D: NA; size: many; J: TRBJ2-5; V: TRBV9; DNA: TGTGCCAGCAGCGTAGACCTCGGGAGACAAGAGACCCAGTACTTC; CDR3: CASSVDLGRQETQYF
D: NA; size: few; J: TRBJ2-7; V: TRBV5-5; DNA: TGTGCCAGCAGCTTGGAAGCGGTTTCCTACGAGCAGTACTTC; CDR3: CASSLEAVSYEQYF
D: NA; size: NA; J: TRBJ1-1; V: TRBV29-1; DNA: TGCAGCATAAAGGACTCTGACACTGAAGCTTTCTTT; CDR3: CSIKDSDTEAFF
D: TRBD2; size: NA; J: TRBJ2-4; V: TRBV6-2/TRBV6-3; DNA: TGTGCCAGCAGAGAGCGGGGGTCCAAAAACATTCAGTACTTC; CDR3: CASRERGSKNIQYF
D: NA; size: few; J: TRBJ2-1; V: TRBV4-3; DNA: TGCGCCAGCAGCCAAGATCCTGCAGGGGCAGGGAATGAGCAGTTCTTC; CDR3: CASSQDPAGAGNEQFF
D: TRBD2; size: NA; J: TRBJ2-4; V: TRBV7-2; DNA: TGTGCCAGCAGCTTAGCGGGGTTTACTAGCGGGATGGCGGAAAACATTCAGTACTTC; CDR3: CASSLAGFTSGMAENIQYF
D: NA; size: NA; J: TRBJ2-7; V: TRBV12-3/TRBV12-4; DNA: TGTGCCAGCAGTTTCTCGGACGCTGGCTCCTACGAGCAGTACTTC; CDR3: CASSFSDAGSYEQYF
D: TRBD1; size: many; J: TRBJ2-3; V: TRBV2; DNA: TGTGCCAGCAGTGAGCAAACAGGGGGTACGCAGTATTTT; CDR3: CASSEQTGGTQYF
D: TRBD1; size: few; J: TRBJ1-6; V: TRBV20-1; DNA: TGCAGTGCGACCAGAGGGACAGGGTATAATTCACCCCTCCACTTT; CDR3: CSATRGTGYNSPLHF
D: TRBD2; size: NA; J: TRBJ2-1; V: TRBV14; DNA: TGTGCCAGCAGCCAAGGGCTAGCGGGAAGAACGACCTCCTACAATGAGCAGTTCTTC; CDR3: CASSQGLAGRTTSYNEQFF
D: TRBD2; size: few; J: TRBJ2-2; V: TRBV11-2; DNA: TGTGCCAGCAGCTTAGGCGGGGGAACGAACACCGGGGAGCTGTTTTTT; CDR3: CASSLGGGTNTGELFF
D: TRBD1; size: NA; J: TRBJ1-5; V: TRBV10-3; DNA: TGTGCCATCAGTAGAGACAGGGCCCCCAATCAGCCCCAGCATTTT; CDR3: CAISRDRAPNQPQHF
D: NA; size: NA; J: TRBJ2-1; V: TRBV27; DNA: TGTGCCAGCAGTCCTTGGGTAGCTCCGTACAATGAGCAGTTCTTC; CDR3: CASSPWVAPYNEQFF